This is a list of T cell receptor beta chains from one sample in a study of regulatory T cells in long-lasting Graves disease. One entry per CDR3 protein results from TCRdb running MiXCR on the multiplex PCR reads. Among some 320,000 distinct CDR3 sequences listed, 18% were seen once. The sample was peripheral blood mononuclear cells (PBMCs), taken at new diagnosis, from a patient treated with antithyroid drugs. The origin of the receptors is a female donor with Graves disease. Each CDR3 is given with its conserved first and last residue. Each record gives: clone size, V gene, J gene, D gene, CDR3 DNA, CDR3 protein. The D gene is left open where the match is weak. For some rows the clone size is stated as once, few or many, or as a class when expanded; others skip it.

few	TRBV9	TRBJ2-3	TRBD2	TGTGCCAGCAGCGTGGGACTAGCGGGAGGAATGCCCACAGATACGCAGTATTTT	CASSVGLAGGMPTDTQYF
few	TRBV20-1	TRBJ2-4	NA	TGCAGTGCCGGCGACCCCGGGCTGGCCAAAAACATTCAGTACTTC	CSAGDPGLAKNIQYF
few	TRBV6-5	TRBJ2-1	NA	TGTGCCAGCAGTTACGCGCATGAGCAGTTCTTC	CASSYAHEQFF
few	TRBV6-1	TRBJ1-2	TRBD1	TGTGCCAGCAGGGTGACAGGGGACTATGGCTACACCTTC	CASRVTGDYGYTF
many	TRBV18	TRBJ1-5	TRBD1	TGTGCCAGCTCAGCGGTGGGCGGGACAGGCAATCAGCCCCAGCATTTT	CASSAVGGTGNQPQHF
many	TRBV30	TRBJ2-7	NA	TGTGCCTGGACGGAGTATGACGAGCAGTACTTC	CAWTEYDEQYF
medium-sized	TRBV19	TRBJ2-1	NA	TGTGCCAGTAGTATATCGGTGTGGGAGGAGCAGTTCTTC	CASSISVWEEQFF
many	TRBV30	TRBJ2-1	TRBD1	TGTGCCTTGGGACAGGGTGGCGGAGATGAGCAGTTCTTC	CALGQGGGDEQFF
many	TRBV3-1	TRBJ1-2	NA	TGTGCCAGCAGCCAAACTTCGGGGTCCTATGGCTACACCTTC	CASSQTSGSYGYTF
NA	TRBV7-9	TRBJ1-1	NA	TGTGCCAGCAGCTTGCGTTCCGCTGAAGCTTTCTTT	CASSLRSAEAFF